The 13 T cell receptor beta chains in this list originate from one sample, sequenced in a study of T cells after yellow fever vaccination. One entry per CDR3 protein, called by TCRdb with MiXCR from the 5' RACE reads. The sample consists of approximately 34,000 distinct CDR3 sequences, 6.5% to 8% of them appearing once. Sequencing used PBMCs, either bulk or a sorted T-cell subset (CD4+, CD8+, memory, or dextramer-sorted; not recorded which), obtained on the day of the first yellow fever vaccination. The receptors originated from a man younger than 35 who received the YFV17D yellow fever vaccine.

This clonotype was picked up a small number of times. The J gene is TRBJ2-7, the V gene TRBV4-3; D assignment may be TRBD1 or TRBD2 (6 bases each). Trimming took 5 bases from V and 6 from J, leaving 17 bases between them. The CDR3 runs to 14 residues. Germline V gene data show CDR1 as LGHNA and CDR2 as YSLEER. CDR3 sequence (DNA): TGCGCCAGCAGCATGCAAAAAGGGGGGCGCGAGCAGTACTTC. Amino acid sequence: CASSMQKGGREQYF.

This clonotype showed up many times. The chain combines TRBV29-1 with TRBJ2-3; 8 bases are shared with TRBD1. This CDR3 comprises 17 residues. CDR1 and CDR2 (germline): SQVTM, ANQGSEA. J gave up 0 bases and V 6 bases, and 14 bases lay outside the gene matches. CDR3 DNA sequence: TGCAGCGTCCGCCTGTATGCAGGGGGCCCTAGCACAGATACGCAGTATTTT. It codes for CSVRLYAGGPSTDTQYF.

This clonotype was seen at least ten times. DNA for the CDR3: TGTGCCAGCTTTACGTGGGACAGGGGACAGCCCCAGCATTTT. Translated, it gives CASFTWDRGQPQHF. The chain carries TRBV28 and TRBJ1-5; 10 bases align to TRBD1. V lost 8 bases to trimming and J lost 7 bases; unmatched junction nucleotides: 8. Germline assignment: CDR1 MDHEN and CDR2 SYDVKM. The CDR3 loop spans 14 amino acids.

This clonotype has a count of ten or more. The chain is built from TRBV7-9 and TRBJ2-2; no reliable D call. Germline lookup yields CDR1 SEHNR and CDR2 FQNEAQ (reference sequence). V was trimmed by 3 bases and J by 9 bases, leaving 14 bases between them. This CDR3 has 14 amino acids. The CDR3 protein is CASSFQAAGRELFF. In DNA form, the CDR3 reads TGTGCCAGCAGCTTCCAGGCGGCAGGCCGGGAGCTGTTTTTT.

In this sample, this clonotype turned up many times. The V and J genes are TRBV3-1 and TRBJ1-2; weak D call: TRBD1 (5 bases). From germline, CDR1 is LGHDT and CDR2 YNNKEL (reference sequence). Trimming pared 4 bases from V and 4 bases from J, leaving 16 bases between. The length of the CDR3 is 15 residues. The CDR3 nucleotides read TGTGCCAGCAGCCTTGGGGACGGCTACTTCTATGGCTACACCTTC. This translates into CASSLGDGYFYGYTF.

This clonotype has a count of ten or more. The chain couples TRBV5-1 to TRBJ2-7, with 10 nucleotides matching TRBD2. The junction had 3 bases not matched to a gene; V was cut back by 1 base and J by 2 bases. The CDR3 consists of 15 residues. Germline CDR1 SGHRS, CDR2 YFSETQ. CDR3 in DNA: TGCGCCAGCAGCTTGACTAGCGGGGAAACCTACGAGCAGTACTTC. Its translation: CASSLTSGETYEQYF.

This clonotype showed up many times. The chain combines TRBV11-1 with TRBJ1-3; tentative D call: TRBD1 (6 bases). The CDR3 runs to 16 residues. Germline V gene data show CDR1 as SGHAT and CDR2 as FQDESV (reference sequence). V gave up 3 bases and J gave up 0 bases, with 12 bases separating them. CDR3 in amino acids: CASSLLQGLSGNTIYF. The CDR3 DNA sequence: TGTGCCAGCAGCTTGCTACAGGGCCTCTCTGGAAACACCATATATTTT.

Relative to its sample, this clonotype is medium-sized (0.01 to 0.1%). This chain uses TRBV20-1 with TRBJ2-5; a weak D match, TRBD2 (6 bases). The V gene lost 1 base and the J gene lost 0 bases, with 9 bases spanning the gap. Looked up from germline, CDR1 is DFQATT and CDR2 is SNEGSKA (reference sequence). The CDR3 has 14 residues. CDR3 sequence reads: CSARGGLDQETQYF. CDR3 coding DNA: TGCAGTGCTAGAGGGGGACTCGACCAAGAGACCCAGTACTTC.

The table lists this clonotype with many counts. CDR3 coding DNA: TGCAGCGTTGAGGACAGGGGGCGCAACAATGAGCAGTTCTTC. It codes for CSVEDRGRNNEQFF. The chain links TRBV29-1 to TRBJ2-1; TRBD1 matches at 11 bases. Losses at the gene ends were 3 bases for V and 5 bases for J; bases not matched to a gene: 3. Germline lookup yields CDR1 SQVTM and CDR2 ANQGSEA. The CDR3 consists of 14 residues.

This clonotype was detected many times. The V gene is TRBV15, the J gene TRBJ2-3; D is ambiguous. CDR1 LNHNV and CDR2 YYDKDF come from the germline V gene (reference sequence). Between the trimmed V and J ends, which lost 5 bases and 6 bases, there was a span of 9 bases. There are 12 residues in the CDR3. The CDR3 nucleotides are TGTGCCACCAGCCCCCCGTTTGATACGCAGTATTTT. Protein: CATSPPFDTQYF.

By share, this clonotype counts as medium-sized. The chain couples TRBV7-2 to TRBJ2-3, with 7 bases identical to TRBD1. The CDR3 totals 14 residues. Unmatched junction bases numbered 4, after V lost 5 bases and J lost 2 bases. Looked up from germline, CDR1 is SGHTA and CDR2 is FQGNSA. The CDR3 is CASSPDRNTDTQYF. The CDR3 nucleotides are TGTGCCAGCAGCCCGGACAGGAACACAGATACGCAGTATTTT. Supplemented by reference TRBV7-2 and TRBJ2-3, the full variable domain reads GAGVSQSPSNKVTEKGKDVELRCDPISGHTALYWYRQSLGQGLEFLIYFQGNSAPDKSGLPSDRFSAERTGGSVSTLTIQRTQQEDSAVYLCASSPDRNTDTQYFGPGTRLTVL.

This clonotype appeared many times. The gene calls are TRBV21-1 and TRBJ1-2; the table's D call TRBD1 went unverified against the DNA. TRBV21-1 is recorded as a pseudogene. The CDR3 covers 13 residues. The CDR3 spells CASSKQGAYGYTF. The CDR3 DNA follows: TGTGCCAGCAGCAAACAGGGGGCTTATGGCTACACCTTC.

This clonotype was counted a few times. The J gene is TRBJ2-3, the V gene TRBV5-4; D is unresolved. The CDR3 has 14 residues. V lost 1 base and J lost 4, with 10 bases in between. CDR1 and CDR2 (germline): SGHNT, YYREEE (reference sequence). CDR3 loop: CASSLKSGPDTQYF. CDR3 sequence (DNA): TGTGCCAGCAGCTTGAAGTCCGGGCCAGATACGCAGTATTTT.